The T cell receptor beta chain described here comes from a study of shared clonotypes between healthy human individuals. The study's findings and limits: Rarefaction indicated that sorted-subset sequencing remained incomplete although depth was large.

In the case of this clone: What it binds is unknown.

The CDR3 length is 12 residues. Germline V CDR1 and CDR2: MDHEN, SYDVKM. V was trimmed by 2 bases and J by 10 bases, leaving 9 bases between them. Genomic DNA of every subset was divided equally among multiple immunoSEQ plates. Some 28,000 T cell genomes (approximately 180 ng DNA) went into each sorted-subset replicate. Sequencing used immunoSEQ multiplex PCR; TCRdb keeps in-frame clones, though not all of them. The sample records about 2.4 million clones, 90% to 95% being singletons. This clonotype originated in a man in his late teens or twenties in good health. Some clones in this sample may be carry-over from other donors' samples. The sequencing sample was made of naive CD4+ T cells from PBMCs. The subset was: CD45RA+ positively selected. The chain recombines TRBV28 with TRBJ1-5, with D hard to call. The CDR3 DNA reads as TGTGCCAGCAGTTTAGCCCCTCCCCCCCAGCATTTT. Amino acid sequence: CASSLAPPPQHF.